The 32 T cell receptor beta chains given below trace back to one sample, sequenced in a study of vaccination effects on CD4 cells after COVID-19. Clones were sequenced by immunoSEQ multiplex PCR, and TCRdb holds only the in-frame ones, with some missing. The sample contains 20,000 to 25,000 clones, about 69% of which appear only once. Sequencing in the ViraFEST assay came after antigen-specific CD4+ T cells had been expanded with viral peptide pools, which were used to stimulate PBMC. Cells that had been cultured for ten to eleven days were the source of isolated CD4+ T cells. None of these healthy vaccinees had been infected with SARS-CoV-2 before vaccination. No antigen has been assigned to these receptors. The source material was CD4+ T cells from PBMCs cultured with HCoV-NL63 spike peptides, sampled before COVID-19 vaccination. These receptors originate from a human donor who received a COVID-19 vaccine.

The V call is TRBV18, the J call TRBJ2-6; D is unresolved. Germline V gene lookup returns CDR1 KGHSH and CDR2 LQKENI. The CDR3 runs to 14 residues. Trimming pared 4 bases from V and 0 bases from J, leaving 4 bases between. The CDR3 DNA sequence: TGTGCCAGCTCACGCAACTCTGGGGCCAACGTCCTGACTTTC. Encoded protein: CASSRNSGANVLTF.

The CDR3 sequence: CASSYLVMSSGTRHNEQFF. The CDR3 DNA is TGTGCCAGCAGTTACTTGGTCATGTCTTCCGGGACACGCCACAATGAGCAGTTCTTC. V is TRBV6-2 or TRBV6-3 and J is TRBJ2-1, with D possibly TRBD1 on 6 matching bases. CDR1 and CDR2 (germline): MNHEY, SVGEGT. V was shortened by 1 base and J by 5 bases, with 24 bases between the two germline ends. The length of the CDR3 is 19 residues.

V usage is TRBV4-2 and J usage is TRBJ1-1; 7 nucleotides match TRBD1. The germline V gene encodes CDR1 LGHNA and CDR2 YNFKEQ. Unmatched junction bases numbered 10, after V lost 2 bases and J lost 13 bases. The CDR3 loop spans 13 amino acids. CDR3 nucleotides: TGTGCCAGCAGCCAACCACAGGGGAATGATGTTTTCTTT. Its translation: CASSQPQGNDVFF.

This clone appeared a few times. CDR3 amino acids: CASSQVTGTDEQFF. DNA of the CDR3: TGCGCCAGCAGCCAAGTGACGGGAACCGATGAGCAGTTCTTC. The J gene is TRBJ2-1, the V gene TRBV4-1; D may be TRBD2 (5 bases). Germline loops: CDR1 MGHRA, CDR2 YSYEKL. This CDR3 is 14 amino acids long. Trimming stripped 1 base from V and 8 bases from J, with 12 bases between.

The V gene is TRBV28, the J gene TRBJ1-2; no reliable D call. The germline V and J ends were trimmed by 3 bases and 6 bases, with 17 bases remaining between them. Per the germline V gene, CDR1 is MDHEN and CDR2 is SYDVKM. The CDR3 spans 15 residues. The CDR3 DNA reads TGTGCCAGCAGTTTCGAAATCCGAAGTGTTCATGGCTACACCTTC. Its translation is CASSFEIRSVHGYTF.

The J gene is TRBJ2-5, the V gene TRBV10-3, with D possibly matching TRBD1 (6 bases). CDR3 size: 12 residues. The V end was cut by 5 bases, the J end by 5 bases, with 9 bases between. Germline CDR1 is ENHRY and CDR2 is SYGVKD. The CDR3 loop is CAISRTVETQYF. CDR3 sequence (DNA): TGTGCCATCAGTAGGACAGTGGAGACCCAGTACTTC.

The rearrangement joins TRBV4-3 to TRBJ1-3; D uncertain. The length of the CDR3 is 14 residues. Germline-derived CDR1 and CDR2 are LGHNA and YSLEER. Trimming shortened V by 1 base and J by 2 bases, and 6 bases separated the two germline ends. The DNA for the CDR3 is TGCGCCAGCAGCCAAGGGCCCCCTGGAAACACCATATATTTT. Protein sequence: CASSQGPPGNTIYF.

This chain connects TRBV30 to TRBJ2-1; 8 bases are a match to TRBD2. V was pared by 0 bases and J by 3 bases, with 4 bases of the junction left unmatched. The CDR3 length is 15 residues. Looked up from germline, CDR1 is GTSNPN and CDR2 is SVGIG (reference sequence). CDR3 nucleotide sequence: TGTGCCTGGAGTGTACGACTAGCGAGCTACAATGAGCAGTTCTTC. Translated: CAWSVRLASYNEQFF. Based on the CDR3 plus reference TRBV30 and TRBJ2-1, the full variable domain is SQTIHQWPATLVQPVGSPLSLECTVEGTSNPNLYWYRQAAGRGLQLLFYSVGIGQISSEVPQNLSASRPQDRQFILSSKKLLLSDSGFYLCAWSVRLASYNEQFFGPGTRLTVL.

The chain couples TRBV19 to TRBJ2-3, with a tentative D call TRBD1 (6 bases). Trimming cost V 10 bases and J 3 bases, with 17 bases left between them. Germline CDR1 and CDR2: LNHDA and SQIVND (reference sequence). This CDR3 has 14 amino acids. CDR3 in DNA: TGTGCCACCAGGATCAGGGGTGGGACAGATACGCAGTATTTT. Translation gives CATRIRGGTDTQYF.

V usage is TRBV4-3 and J usage is TRBJ1-4, with D perhaps TRBD1 (5 bases). The ends were cut back, 1 base at V and 7 bases at J, with 10 bases in the middle. The CDR3 extends over 14 amino acids. CDR1 is LGHNA and CDR2 is YSLEER in the germline V gene. CDR3 sequence reads: CASSQGFGGEKLFF. The DNA of the CDR3 is TGCGCCAGCAGCCAAGGTTTCGGGGGTGAAAAACTGTTTTTT.

Only a few counts were recorded for this clone. The chain uses TRBV7-9 and TRBJ2-2; D might be TRBD1 (6 bases). V gave up 1 base and J gave up 3 bases, with 12 bases separating them. The CDR3 is 16 amino acids. Per the germline V gene, CDR1 is SEHNR and CDR2 is FQNEAQ (reference sequence). The DNA of the CDR3 is TGTGCCAGCAGCTTAGATGGACAGTACCACACCGGGGAGCTGTTTTTT. Encoded protein: CASSLDGQYHTGELFF.

This chain connects TRBV18 to TRBJ2-1, with 13 bases that match TRBD2. Trimming removed 6 bases from V and 3 bases from J; junction bases left unmatched: 5. The CDR3 contains 16 residues. CDR1 and CDR2 from the germline V gene are KGHSH and LQKENI. CDR3 coding DNA: TGTGCCAGCTCTCCCCGACTAGCGGGAGGCTACAATGAGCAGTTCTTC. Protein product: CASSPRLAGGYNEQFF.

This rearrangement joins TRBV2 to TRBJ1-1; D perhaps matches TRBD1 (5 bases). Trimming stripped 6 bases from V and 0 bases from J, with 11 bases between. The germline gives CDR1 SNHLY, CDR2 FYNNEI. The CDR3 length is 14 residues. The CDR3 bases are TGTGCCAGCAGGTGGGACCGACTGAACACTGAAGCTTTCTTT. Residues: CASRWDRLNTEAFF.

This clone appeared a single time. The germline gene is not matched at one end of the junction; a read error may be the cause. The chain links TRBV2 to TRBJ2-2; perhaps TRBD1 as D (6 bases). Germline CDR1 and CDR2: SNHLY and FYNNEI. CDR3 size: 13 residues. The CDR3 bases are TGTGCGAGCAAGGGGGACAACACCGGGGAGCTGTTTTTT. Translating gives CASKGDNTGELFF.

The chain employs TRBV7-6 and TRBJ2-3; possibly TRBD2 for D (6 bases). V shed 3 bases and J shed 0 bases, with 10 bases lying between them. Germline CDR1 and CDR2: SGHVS and FNYEAQ. This CDR3 has 15 amino acids. The CDR3 region has the DNA TGTGCCAGCAGCTTGGGGCTAGCGAGCACAGATACGCAGTATTTT. Amino acid sequence: CASSLGLASTDTQYF. Variable domain in full (rest from reference TRBV7-6 and TRBJ2-3): GAGVSQSPRYKVTKRGQDVALRCDPISGHVSLYWYRQALGQGPEFLTYFNYEAQQDKSGLPNDRFSAERPEGSISTLTIQRTEQRDSAMYRCASSLGLASTDTQYFGPGTRLTVL.

V and J are TRBV3-1 (or the pseudogene TRBV3-2) and TRBJ2-3; maybe TRBD1 (6 bases). Trimming left V 4 bases short and J 7 bases short, with 12 bases between. Looked up from germline, CDR1 is LGHDT and CDR2 is YNNKEL (reference sequence). There are 13 residues in the CDR3. CDR3 region: CASSRSGEYTQYF. Written as DNA, the CDR3 is TGTGCCAGCAGCCGCTCAGGGGAGTATACGCAGTATTTT.

The CDR3 spells CASSLHYRETQYF. CDR3 bases: TGTGCCAGCAGCTTACACTATAGGGAGACCCAGTACTTC. The chain links TRBV11-3 to TRBJ2-5; D gene uncertain. The V and J ends lost 2 bases and 5 bases respectively, with 9 bases between them. The germline gives CDR1 SGHNT, CDR2 YENEEA. This CDR3 has 13 amino acids. The variable domain in full, with the rest retrieved from reference TRBV11-3 and TRBJ2-5, is EAGVVQSPRYKIIEKKQPVAFWCNPISGHNTLYWYLQNLGQGPELLIRYENEEAVDDSQLPKDRFSAERLKGVDSTLKIQPAELGDSAVYLCASSLHYRETQYFGPGTRLLVL.

This clone was recorded once. This rearrangement joins TRBV5-1 to TRBJ1-1; the D is unclear. Trimming stripped 0 bases from V and 4 bases from J, with 10 bases between. Per germline, CDR1 SGHRS and CDR2 YFSETQ. The CDR3 length is 14 residues. The CDR3 DNA sequence: TGCGCCAGCAGCTTGGCTCCCAGTTCCACTGAAGCTTTCTTT. This codes for CASSLAPSSTEAFF. Full variable domain (missing parts from reference TRBV5-1 and TRBJ1-1): KAGVTQTPRYLIKTRGQQVTLSCSPISGHRSVSWYQQTPGQGLQFLFEYFSETQRNKGNFPGRFSGRQFSNSRSEMNVSTLELGDSALYLCASSLAPSSTEAFFGQGTRLTVV.

The rearrangement uses TRBV28 and TRBJ2-5, with TRBD2 as a possible D gene (6 bases). Germline V CDR1 and CDR2: MDHEN, SYDVKM. V gave up 2 bases and J gave up 1 base, with 8 bases separating them. CDR3 length equals 14 residues. CDR3 nucleotide sequence: TGTGCCAGCAGTTTAGGGGGGATCCAAGAGACCCAGTACTTC. Translating it yields CASSLGGIQETQYF.

This chain connects TRBV5-5 to TRBJ1-6, with TRBD1 as a possible D gene (5 bases). Germline loops: CDR1 SGHKS, CDR2 YYEKEE (reference sequence). The CDR3 spans 17 residues. V lost 4 bases and J 9 bases, leaving 23 bases between the germline ends. CDR3 loop: CASSQNTGTSISSPLHF. Here the CDR3 DNA reads TGTGCCAGCAGCCAAAATACCGGGACGAGCATTAGTTCACCCCTCCACTTT.

The V and J genes are TRBV6-6 and TRBJ1-4; no firm D call. Germline values: CDR1 MNHNY, CDR2 SVGAGI (reference sequence). Trimming shortened V by 1 base and J by 3 bases, and 12 bases separated the two germline ends. The CDR3 contains 16 residues. The CDR3 region is CASSYFGDGSNEKLFF. The CDR3 bases are TGTGCCAGCAGTTACTTTGGGGATGGGTCTAATGAAAAACTGTTTTTT.

The sample holds one count of this clone. V and J are TRBV4-1 and TRBJ2-7, with 7 bases aligning to TRBD1. This CDR3 has 15 amino acids. Per germline, CDR1 MGHRA and CDR2 YSYEKL. With V trimmed by 5 bases and J by 0 bases, 7 bases remained unmatched. The CDR3 region has the DNA TGCGCCAGCAGCATAACAGGGGATACCTCCTACGAGCAGTACTTC. It specifies CASSITGDTSYEQYF.

The chain recombines TRBV11-2 with TRBJ1-6, with TRBD1 matching 8 bases. Germline values: CDR1 SGHAT, CDR2 FQNNGV. The CDR3 covers 16 residues. V lost 5 bases, J lost 1 base, and 4 bases stayed unmatched. The CDR3 DNA follows: TGTGCCAGCAGCCCCACAGGGGGGTCCTATAATTCACCCCTCCACTTT. This sequence encodes CASSPTGGSYNSPLHF.

The rearrangement uses TRBV24-1 and TRBJ2-1; either TRBD1 or TRBD2 may supply D (5 bases each). CDR3 size: 12 residues. Per germline, CDR1 KGHDR and CDR2 SFDVKD. Trimming removed 12 bases at V and 1 base at J, with 9 bases between. CDR3 sequence reads: CAEEGSYNEQFF. The CDR3 coding sequence is TGTGCCGAAGAGGGGTCCTACAATGAGCAGTTCTTC.

This chain links TRBV10-3 with TRBJ2-7, with D tentatively TRBD2 (6 bases). This CDR3 contains 14 residues. Germline V lookup: CDR1 ENHRY, CDR2 SYGVKD. V dropped 0 bases and J dropped 1 base, with 7 bases sitting between them. The CDR3 reads CAISESEGSYEQYF. CDR3 DNA sequence: TGTGCCATCAGTGAGTCGGAGGGTTCCTACGAGCAGTACTTC.

V is TRBV3-1 (or the pseudogene TRBV3-2) and J is TRBJ2-5, with D perhaps TRBD1 or TRBD2 (7 bases each). Deletions cut 5 bases from V and 5 bases from J, with 18 bases between. Germline V gene data show CDR1 as LGHDT and CDR2 as YNNKEL (reference sequence). This CDR3 has 15 residues. CDR3 coding DNA: TGTGCCAGCAGCAAAGGCTACAGGGGAGGGGAGACCCAGTACTTC. As protein: CASSKGYRGGETQYF.

The chain uses TRBV29-1 and TRBJ2-1; D gene uncertain. Trimming shortened V by 3 bases and J by 8 bases, and 5 bases separated the two germline ends. Germline-derived CDR1 and CDR2 are SQVTM and ANQGSEA. The CDR3 loop spans 10 amino acids. The CDR3 DNA reads TGCAGCGTTGATATGGATGAGCAGTTCTTC. This gives the protein CSVDMDEQFF.

The chain employs TRBV19 and TRBJ1-1; no clear D. This CDR3 region has 13 residues. The V and J ends lost 1 base and 12 bases respectively, with 15 bases between them. Germline values: CDR1 LNHDA, CDR2 SQIVND (reference sequence). For the CDR3, the DNA is TGTGCCAGTAGTATAGCCGGCCCCCTCGGGACTTTCTTT. Protein product: CASSIAGPLGTFF.

The chain is built from TRBV18 and TRBJ2-1, with D perhaps TRBD2 (5 bases). This CDR3 is 17 amino acids long. The germline CDR1 and CDR2 sequences are KGHSH and LQKENI. Trimming took 6 bases from V and 3 from J, leaving 21 bases between them. CDR3 in amino acids: CASSPARLARVYNEQFF. The CDR3 coding sequence is TGTGCCAGCTCCCCCGCCCGGCTAGCAAGGGTCTACAATGAGCAGTTCTTC.

V gene TRBV11-1 combines with J gene TRBJ2-7, with 8 bases fitting TRBD1. The CDR3 runs 15 residues. V lost 2 bases to trimming and J lost 2 bases; unmatched junction nucleotides: 5. Germline CDR1 is SGHAT and CDR2 is FQDESV (reference sequence). CDR3 in DNA: TGTGCCAGCAGCTTACGGGACAGGAGAACCTACGAGCAGTACTTC. This encodes CASSLRDRRTYEQYF.

The rearrangement joins TRBV4-1 to TRBJ1-3; D gene ambiguous. The V end lost 2 bases, the J end lost 6 bases, and 11 bases lay between the germline ends. CDR1 and CDR2 (germline): MGHRA, YSYEKL. This CDR3 is 14 amino acids long. The CDR3 region is CASSQPIVENTIYF. The CDR3 region has the DNA TGCGCCAGCAGCCAACCTATAGTAGAAAACACCATATATTTT.

The chain couples TRBV2 to TRBJ1-2, with D hard to call. From germline, CDR1 is SNHLY and CDR2 FYNNEI. Trimming stripped 7 bases from V and 0 bases from J, with 12 bases between. CDR3 size: 14 residues. Here the CDR3 reads CASNLLPPNYGYTF. In DNA, the CDR3 is TGTGCCAGCAACTTACTTCCACCTAACTATGGCTACACCTTC.